This T cell receptor beta chain was recovered during a study of T cells after yellow fever vaccination. Broader study findings: Researchers cautioned that FACS-sorted repertoires could harbor abundant clonotypes contaminating from the bulk population.

This clonotype has a handful of counts. The antigen remains undetermined. TCRdb re-called the 5' RACE reads with MiXCR, one entry per CDR3 protein. This table holds about 510,000 distinct CDR3 sequences, 21% found once. Here the sequenced sample was PBMCs, taken about 21 days after the first yellow fever vaccination. The source is a man younger than 30 who received the YFV17D yellow fever vaccine.

CDR3 sequence: CASSTGGTEVHEQYF. DNA for the CDR3: TGTGCCAGCAGTACTGGTGGGACAGAAGTTCACGAGCAGTACTTC. This chain joins TRBV5-4 and TRBJ2-7; 7 nucleotides align to TRBD1. Trimming took 5 bases from V and 5 from J; bases not matched to a gene: 13. The CDR3 has 15 amino acids. Germline lookup yields CDR1 SGHNT and CDR2 YYREEE (reference sequence). Supplemented by reference TRBV5-4 and TRBJ2-7, the full variable domain reads ETGVTQSPTHLIKTRGQQVTLRCSSQSGHNTVSWYQQALGQGPQFIFQYYREEENGRGNFPPRFSGLQFPNYSSELNVNALELDDSALYLCASSTGGTEVHEQYFGPGTRLTVT.